Sequencing of this T cell receptor (beta chain) was carried out in a study of blood T cell repertoires in COVID-19. Sequencing was performed with immunoSEQ multiplex PCR; in TCRdb, only in-frame clones are kept and a portion is missing. The sample includes some 180,000 clones, 79% seen only once; the top ten take over 15%. CDR3 length: 17 residues. Germline assignment: CDR1 ENHRY and CDR2 SYGVKD. Trimming at V came to 6 bases and at J to 2 bases, leaving 8 bases not matched to a gene. The sequenced sample was PBMCs or T cells enriched from blood (not recorded which). J is TRBJ2-6 and V is TRBV10-3; 9 bases agree with TRBD1. This TCR derives from a woman in her 70s in a cohort exposed to, infected with or recovered from COVID-19 (not recorded which). The CDR3 sequence is CAISPGQGGTGANVLTF. The DNA of the CDR3 is TGTGCCATCAGCCCGGGACAGGGAGGGACTGGGGCCAACGTCCTGACTTTC.